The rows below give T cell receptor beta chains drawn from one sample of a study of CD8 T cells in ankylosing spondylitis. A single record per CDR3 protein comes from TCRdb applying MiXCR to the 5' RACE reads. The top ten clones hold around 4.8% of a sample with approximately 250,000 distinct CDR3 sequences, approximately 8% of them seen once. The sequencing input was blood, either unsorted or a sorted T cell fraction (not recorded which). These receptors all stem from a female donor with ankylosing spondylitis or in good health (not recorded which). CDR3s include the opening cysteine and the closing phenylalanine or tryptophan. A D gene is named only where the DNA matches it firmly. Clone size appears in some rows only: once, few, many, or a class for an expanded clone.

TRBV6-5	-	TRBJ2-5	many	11	TGTGCCACTTCCTTGGGGGAGACCCAGTACTTC	CATSLGETQYF
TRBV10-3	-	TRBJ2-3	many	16	TGTGCCATCAGTGAGTCGCCGCCAGGGGACACAGATACGCAGTATTTT	CAISESPPGDTDTQYF
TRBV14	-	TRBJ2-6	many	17	TGTGCCAGCAGCCAAGGGGCCGCCTACTCTGGGGCCAACGTCCTGACTTTC	CASSQGAAYSGANVLTF
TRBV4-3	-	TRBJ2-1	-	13	TGCGCCAGCAGCCAAGACAGTTACAATGAGCAGTCCTTC	CASSQDSYNEQSF
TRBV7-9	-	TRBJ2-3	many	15	TGTGCCAGCAGCGAGCGACAGCCCGGCACAGATACGCAGTATTTT	CASSERQPGTDTQYF
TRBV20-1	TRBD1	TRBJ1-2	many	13	TGCAGTGCTAGAGGACAGGGAAACTATGGCTACACCTTC	CSARGQGNYGYTF
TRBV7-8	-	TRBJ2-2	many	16	TGTGCCAGCAGCCCAATCGGGGGTCTGGGGGCCGGGGAGCTGTTTTTT	CASSPIGGLGAGELFF
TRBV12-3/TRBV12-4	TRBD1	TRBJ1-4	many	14	TGTGCCAGCAGCGCAACAGGGGGTAACGAAAAACTGTTTTTT	CASSATGGNEKLFF
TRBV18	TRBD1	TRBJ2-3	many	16	TGTGCCAGCTCACCAGGGACAGACCATTTCACAGATACGCAGTATTTT	CASSPGTDHFTDTQYF
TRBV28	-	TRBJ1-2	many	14	TGTGCCAGCAGCACAATTGGCAGGGCCTATGGCTACACCTTC	CASSTIGRAYGYTF
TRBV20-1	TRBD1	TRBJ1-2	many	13	TGCAGTGCTCCAGGACAGGGGGGCTATGGCTACACCTTC	CSAPGQGGYGYTF
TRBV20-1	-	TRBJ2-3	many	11	TGCAGTGCTAGCGTCTCAGATACGCAGTATTTT	CSASVSDTQYF
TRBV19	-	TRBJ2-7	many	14	TGTGCCAGTAGCCCCCGGGACTCGAGACGGGAGCAGTACTTC	CASSPRDSRREQYF
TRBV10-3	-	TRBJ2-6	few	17	TGTGCCATCAGTGAACAGGGCCCGAGCTCTGGGGCCAACGTCCTGACTTTC	CAISEQGPSSGANVLTF
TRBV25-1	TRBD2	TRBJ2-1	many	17	TGTGCCAGCAGTGAAGGTACTAGCGGGAGCTCCTACAATGAGCAGTTCTTC	CASSEGTSGSSYNEQFF
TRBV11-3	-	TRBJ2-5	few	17	TGTGCCAGCAGCTTAGGCGGAACGAGTTCGGCCCAAGAGGCCCAGTACTTC	CASSLGGTSSAQEAQYF
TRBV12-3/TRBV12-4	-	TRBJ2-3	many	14	TGTGCCAGCACCCCGGGACTGACCACAGATACGCAGTATTTT	CASTPGLTTDTQYF
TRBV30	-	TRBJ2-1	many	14	TGTGCCTGGAGTGGTTTTGGAGTGAACAATGAGCAGTTCTTC	CAWSGFGVNNEQFF